This T cell receptor beta chain was recorded in a study of beta chain features in type 1 diabetes. Overall study: Comparable age, gender and cell yields were observed in patients relative to healthy donors.

Study results and limitations: A cDNA-based sequencing approach could over-represent cells with high TCR expression.

Of the isolated RNA, all was reverse transcribed, and so the sequenced material was expressed TCRB transcripts. Repertoires were generated with immunoSEQ multiplex PCR, while TCRdb's copy carries only in-frame clones and drops some. The repertoire holds under 450,000 clones, with approximately 15% as singletons. This clone showed up just a few times. As yet, its antigen is unknown. The V gene's germline CDR1 is LNHNV and CDR2 YYDKDF (reference sequence). The CDR3 is made up of 13 amino acids. V was cut by 5 bases and J by 3 bases, with 10 bases left in between. In total, each donor contributed a single heparinised blood draw that averaged roughly 110 mL.

The chain uses TRBV15 and TRBJ2-5; maybe TRBD2 (5 bases). The sequence was collected from a man aged 25 to 40 in good health. Sequencing was done on a sample of naive CD4+ T cells from blood. The CDR3 DNA follows: TGTGCCACCAGCCTTGCGGGCAAAGAGACCCAGTACTTC. This sequence encodes CATSLAGKETQYF.